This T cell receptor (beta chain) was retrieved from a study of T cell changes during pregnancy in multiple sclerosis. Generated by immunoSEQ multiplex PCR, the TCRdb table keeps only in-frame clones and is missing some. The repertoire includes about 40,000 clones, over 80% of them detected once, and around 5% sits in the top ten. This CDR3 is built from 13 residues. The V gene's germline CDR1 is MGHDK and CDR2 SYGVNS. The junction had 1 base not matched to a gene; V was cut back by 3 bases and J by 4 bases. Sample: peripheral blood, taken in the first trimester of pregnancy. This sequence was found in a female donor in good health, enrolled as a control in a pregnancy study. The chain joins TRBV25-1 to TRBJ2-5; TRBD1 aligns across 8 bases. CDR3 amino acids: CASSDGQGETQYF. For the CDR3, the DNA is TGTGCCAGCAGTGACGGACAGGGAGAGACCCAGTACTTC.